This T cell receptor (beta chain) was identified in a study of T cell repertoires in cytomegalovirus infection. About the research overall: CMV infection and matching HLA type were both indicated by public TCR beta signatures.

The CDR3 length is 15 residues. The V end was cut by 4 bases, the J end by 6 bases, with 18 bases between. Germline V gives CDR1 SGHKS, CDR2 YYEKEE (reference sequence). TCRdb analysed the reads with MiXCR anew, one entry per CDR3 protein. The table records approximately 500,000 distinct CDR3 sequences, approximately 10% of them present only once. Findings and limits, study-wide: In two of eight donors, the top clonotype was HLA-C-restricted CMV-specific. Of the TCR beta families, the public ones yielded a cumulative frequency that identified carriers of CMV plus the relevant HLA.

Ten or more counts support this clonotype. Antigen unknown. The sample comprised PBMCs. The origin of this receptor is a human donor in good health (CMV status not recorded). Some clones in this sample may be carry-over from other donors' samples. The chain is built from TRBV5-5 and TRBJ2-3; D gene uncertain. The chain's CDR3 is CASSPAGRISDTQYF. The CDR3 DNA follows: TGTGCCAGCAGCCCGGCTGGACGGATTTCGGATACGCAGTATTTT. Based on the CDR3 plus reference TRBV5-5 and TRBJ2-3, the full variable domain is DAGVTQSPTHLIKTRGQQVTLRCSPISGHKSVSWYQQVLGQGPQFIFQYYEKEERGRGNFPDRFSARQFPNYSSELNVNALLLGDSALYLCASSPAGRISDTQYFGPGTRLTVL.